The 13 T cell receptor beta chains reported below all come from one sample, sequenced in a study of human T cells and chemical hapten exposure. Documented time point: patch test 1, 2 weeks after DPC sensitization. Treatment defined: therapeutic diphenylcyclopropenone sensitization with weekly scalp DPC. MiXCR, applied by TCRdb to the RACE reads, yields one record per CDR3 protein. The table includes 65,000 to 85,000 distinct CDR3 sequences, 10% detected once. The sample consisted of whole blood, taken in connection with sensitization to the hapten diphenylcyclopropenone (DPC). The receptors were gathered from a woman aged 45-59 years with alopecia areata. Some clones in this sample may be carry-over from other donors' samples.

This clonotype has just a few counts. This sequence joins TRBV28 and TRBJ2-1; D tentatively reads TRBD1 or TRBD2 (6 bases each). Germline lookup yields CDR1 MDHEN and CDR2 SYDVKM. CDR3 length: 13 amino acids. V lost 11 bases and J 2 bases, leaving 13 bases between the germline ends. This CDR3 is CASVGGAYNEQFF. The CDR3 DNA reads TGTGCCTCCGTCGGGGGCGCCTACAATGAGCAGTTCTTC.

V usage is TRBV7-8 and J usage is TRBJ2-3; 10 bases align to TRBD1. V shed 8 bases, J shed 5 bases, and the junction held 4 bases outside the gene matches. Germline lookup yields CDR1 SGHVS and CDR2 FQNEAQ. The CDR3 is 13 amino acids. The CDR3 protein is CASRDRGRDTQYF. The DNA for the CDR3 is TGTGCCAGCCGGGACAGGGGACGAGATACGCAGTATTTT.

This sequence joins TRBV29-1 and TRBJ2-7; tentatively, D is TRBD1 (6 bases). The CDR3 loop spans 12 amino acids. CDR1 is SQVTM and CDR2 is ANQGSEA in the germline V gene. V dropped 8 bases and J dropped 0 bases, with 11 bases sitting between them. The CDR3 region is CSTRTASYEQYF. The CDR3 DNA reads TGCAGCACTAGGACAGCCTCCTACGAGCAGTACTTC.

V and J are TRBV28 and TRBJ1-5; no definite D call. CDR3 length: 14 amino acids. Germline V gene sequence: CDR1 MDHEN, CDR2 SYDVKM. V was cut by 7 bases and J by 5 bases, with 15 bases left in between. CDR3 nucleotides: TGTGCCAGCATGGGTGCCTTGTCGCATCAGCCCCAGCATTTT. Translated: CASMGALSHQPQHF.

The sample holds many counts of this clonotype. V usage is TRBV29-1 and J usage is TRBJ2-1; TRBD1 or TRBD2 may be the D gene (6 bases each). Germline values: CDR1 SQVTM, CDR2 ANQGSEA. The CDR3 is 14 amino acids. The ends were cut back, 5 bases at V and 1 base at J, with 12 bases in the middle. The CDR3 sequence: CSVTGAPSYNEQFF. CDR3 bases: TGCAGCGTTACGGGGGCCCCGTCCTACAATGAGCAGTTCTTC.

This clonotype was found a few times. The genes are TRBV7-2 and TRBJ1-1, with D unclear. This CDR3 comprises 11 residues. Germline V gives CDR1 SGHTA, CDR2 FQGNSA. Trimming took 5 bases from V and 3 from J, leaving 4 bases between them. The CDR3 bases are TGTGCCAGCAGCGCCCACACTGAAGCTTTCTTT. Translating gives CASSAHTEAFF. The full variable domain, its missing parts supplied by reference TRBV7-2 and TRBJ1-1, is GAGVSQSPSNKVTEKGKDVELRCDPISGHTALYWYRQSLGQGLEFLIYFQGNSAPDKSGLPSDRFSAERTGGSVSTLTIQRTQQEDSAVYLCASSAHTEAFFGQGTRLTVV.

This clonotype occurred many times. CDR3 protein: CASSLVSNEQFF. DNA for the CDR3: TGTGCCAGCAGTTTAGTTTCCAATGAGCAGTTCTTC. The J gene is TRBJ2-1, the V gene TRBV12-3 or TRBV12-4; D call uncertain. The germline V and J ends were trimmed by 1 base and 6 bases, with 4 bases remaining between them. The CDR3 totals 12 residues.

In this sample, this clonotype turned up many times. This sequence joins TRBV3-1 and TRBJ2-1; D unresolved. The V end lost 1 base, the J end lost 0 bases, and 7 bases lay between the germline ends. Germline V gene data show CDR1 as LGHDT and CDR2 as YNNKEL (reference sequence). The CDR3 has 15 residues. The CDR3 is CASSQVKSSYNEQFF. The CDR3 DNA is TGTGCCAGCAGCCAAGTGAAGAGCTCCTACAATGAGCAGTTCTTC.

The chain combines TRBV5-1 with TRBJ2-7, with D unclear. CDR1 SGHRS and CDR2 YFSETQ come from the germline V gene. Deletions cut 1 base from V and 1 base from J, with 9 bases between. The CDR3 has 14 amino acids. CDR3 amino acids: CASSLFDFSYEQYF. The CDR3, as DNA: TGCGCCAGCAGCTTGTTTGACTTTTCCTACGAGCAGTACTTC.

The V gene is TRBV9, the J gene TRBJ2-2; the match to TRBD1 covers 7 bases. The V gene's germline CDR1 is SGDLS and CDR2 YYNGEE. The J segment lost 0 bases and the V segment lost 3 bases, leaving 5 bases of the junction unmatched. This CDR3 is built from 16 residues. CDR3 nucleotides: TGTGCCAGCAGCGCCAGGGGGTTCGCGAACACCGGGGAGCTGTTTTTT. Translating gives CASSARGFANTGELFF.

This clonotype was observed at least ten times. The rearrangement links TRBV5-1 to TRBJ1-4; TRBD1 matches at 8 bases. The V and J ends lost 3 bases and 5 bases, in that order; junction bases with no gene match: 6. Germline CDR1 SGHRS, CDR2 YFSETQ. The CDR3 covers 15 residues. CDR3 nucleotides: TGCGCCAGCAGCTGGGGGACAGGAGGGAATGAAAAACTGTTTTTT. This codes for CASSWGTGGNEKLFF. The whole variable domain, remainder taken from reference TRBV5-1 and TRBJ1-4, is KAGVTQTPRYLIKTRGQQVTLSCSPISGHRSVSWYQQTPGQGLQFLFEYFSETQRNKGNFPGRFSGRQFSNSRSEMNVSTLELGDSALYLCASSWGTGGNEKLFFGSGTQLSVL.

The chain carries TRBV29-1 and TRBJ2-1, with 8 bases fitting TRBD2. This CDR3 contains 12 residues. The germline gives CDR1 SQVTM, CDR2 ANQGSEA. J gave up 8 bases and V 4 bases, and 4 bases lay outside the gene matches. Here the CDR3 reads CSVVRTSHEQFF. The CDR3, as DNA: TGCAGCGTTGTCAGGACTAGCCATGAGCAGTTCTTC.

The chain is built from TRBV7-3 and TRBJ1-5; possible D gene TRBD1, 5 bases. Germline V lookup: CDR1 SGHTA, CDR2 FQGTGA. Trimming left V 4 bases short and J 5 bases short, with 21 bases between. The CDR3 has 17 amino acids. The CDR3 DNA reads as TGTGCCAGCAGCTCAACACAAGCCGGGGAAGGGGATCAGCCCCAGCATTTT. Residues: CASSSTQAGEGDQPQHF.